This T cell receptor (beta chain) originates from a study of T-cell memory formation after mild COVID-19. TCRdb re-called the 5' RACE reads with MiXCR, one entry per CDR3 protein. Counted here are around 530,000 distinct CDR3 sequences, 20% to 25% occurring once; the ten biggest clones make up approximately 8.4%. Study outcomes and limitations: Unconfirmed was the SARS-CoV-2 specificity of second-wave clones that peaked on day 37. Chiefly within CM and EM were the contracting CD4+ clones; CD8+ ones were within EMRA.

This clonotype was seen at least ten times. What it recognizes is unknown. The receptor was isolated from an adult woman who had mild COVID-19 (a few samples of this study predate the infection). Cell type and time point are not known. Sequenced sample: PBMCs or a T cell subset sorted from them (not recorded which).

The CDR3 sequence is CASSDSEGGADTQYF. The CDR3 DNA reads TGTGCCAGCAGTGACAGTGAGGGCGGGGCAGATACGCAGTATTTT. The genes are TRBV6-4 and TRBJ2-3; a possible D gene is TRBD2 (6 bases). Per the germline V gene, CDR1 is MRHNA and CDR2 is SNTAGT. This CDR3 comprises 15 residues. Deletions cut 2 bases from V and 4 bases from J, with 13 bases between.